This T cell receptor beta chain derives from a study of blood T cell repertoires in COVID-19. In the study overall: From the United States, Italy and Spain came samples of acute and convalescent COVID-19. Sources were T cells, B-cell-depleted T cells, or PBMCs; the material itself was cDNA or gDNA.

Methods used by the authors: Cell counts per sample came from amplifying reference gene primers. TCRdb's table, derived via immunoSEQ multiplex PCR, lists solely in-frame clones and lacks some. Clonal size and the V and J genes are those of that table, whereas D and trimming came from the DNA. Seen here are around 250,000 clones, over 70% observed once, and the top ten hold approximately 5.4%. The V gene's germline CDR1 is LNHDA and CDR2 SQIVND (reference sequence). The CDR3 totals 17 residues. Deletions cut 3 bases from V and 0 bases from J, with 12 bases between. The chain links TRBV19 to TRBJ2-6; D is undetermined. The sample comprised peripheral blood. This TCR derives from a man older than 75 with acute or convalescent COVID-19. The CDR3 here is CASSMWAALSGANVLTF. CDR3 DNA sequence: TGTGCCAGTAGTATGTGGGCTGCCCTCTCTGGGGCCAACGTCCTGACTTTC.